A selection of T cell receptor beta chains follows, all from one sample in a study of shared clonotypes between healthy human individuals. Assay: immunoSEQ multiplex PCR; the TCRdb copy retains only in-frame clones and omits some. The sample has 2 million to 2.5 million clones, approximately 94% seen once. The sequenced material came from naive CD8+ T cells sorted from blood. All receptors come from a man younger than 35 in good health. Both conserved end residues are part of each CDR3. The order of the fields is V gene, D gene, clone size, J gene, CDR3 DNA, CDR3 protein. The D gene is left open where the match is weak. Size values are once, few and many counts, or a class for expanded clones, and some rows have none.

V: TRBV2
D: TRBD1
size: .
J: TRBJ2-7
DNA: TGTGCCAGCAGTGAAGTAGGACAGGGGATCTCCGAGCAGTACTTC
CDR3: CASSEVGQGISEQYF

V: TRBV27
D: .
size: .
J: TRBJ2-7
DNA: TGTGCCAGGGCATTGGGGGGACTGAGATACGAGCAGTACTTC
CDR3: CARALGGLRYEQYF

V: TRBV28
D: TRBD1
size: once
J: TRBJ1-5
DNA: TGTGCCAGCAGTCTGACAGGGGTTGGCAATCAGCCCCAGCATTTT
CDR3: CASSLTGVGNQPQHF

V: TRBV18
D: .
size: .
J: TRBJ2-2
DNA: TGTGCCAGCTCACCATCGGACATCCACACCGGGGAGCTGTTTTTT
CDR3: CASSPSDIHTGELFF

V: TRBV9
D: .
size: once
J: TRBJ2-5
DNA: TGTGCCAGCAGCGTAGCTACGGCTGAGACCCAGTACTTC
CDR3: CASSVATAETQYF

V: TRBV4-1
D: TRBD1
size: .
J: TRBJ1-2
DNA: TGCGCCAGCAGCCAAGGGCCCAGGGGGCCGCCCAATGGCTACACCTTC
CDR3: CASSQGPRGPPNGYTF

V: TRBV30
D: TRBD2
size: once
J: TRBJ2-3
DNA: TGTGCCTGGAGTGTAGGGCTAGCGGGAGTAAGTCGAGATACGCAGTATTTT
CDR3: CAWSVGLAGVSRDTQYF

V: TRBV27
D: .
size: .
J: TRBJ1-5
DNA: TGTGCCAGCAGTTTAATAACCCCTAACGGCTATCAGCCCCAGCATTTT
CDR3: CASSLITPNGYQPQHF

V: TRBV7-2
D: TRBD2
size: .
J: TRBJ2-7
DNA: TGTGCCAGCAGCTTGGCGGGGGGCTTCTCCTACGAGCAGTACTTC
CDR3: CASSLAGGFSYEQYF

V: TRBV27
D: TRBD1
size: once
J: TRBJ2-1
DNA: TGTGCCAGCAGTCCCGGACAGGGGGCTTACAATGAGCAGTTCTTC
CDR3: CASSPGQGAYNEQFF

V: TRBV5-1
D: .
size: .
J: TRBJ2-7
DNA: TGCGCCAGCAGCGGACACCCGGGGCCCGAATACGAGCAGTACTTC
CDR3: CASSGHPGPEYEQYF

V: TRBV10-2
D: TRBD1
size: .
J: TRBJ2-2
DNA: TGCGCCAGTAGCCGGGACAGGAACACCGGGGAGCTGTTTTTT
CDR3: CASSRDRNTGELFF

V: TRBV27
D: .
size: .
J: TRBJ2-7
DNA: TGTGCCAGCAGTTTTGCAGGGCCGGACGAGCAGTACTTC
CDR3: CASSFAGPDEQYF

V: TRBV27
D: .
size: .
J: TRBJ1-6
DNA: TGTGCCAGCAGTGCCCGGGACCTATCCCTCCACTTT
CDR3: CASSARDLSLHF

V: TRBV7-6
D: .
size: .
J: TRBJ2-7
DNA: TGTGCCAGCAGCTTAGGCGGGGCCAGGGGATACGAGCAGTACTTC
CDR3: CASSLGGARGYEQYF

V: TRBV29-1
D: .
size: once
J: TRBJ2-7
DNA: TGCAGCGTTGTGCTAATAGGCTCCTACGAGCAGTACTTC
CDR3: CSVVLIGSYEQYF

V: TRBV6-5
D: .
size: .
J: TRBJ2-7
DNA: TGTGCCAGCAGTCCCAAAACTGCATCCTACGAGCAGTACTTC
CDR3: CASSPKTASYEQYF

V: TRBV4-1
D: .
size: .
J: TRBJ2-7
DNA: TGCGCCAGCAGCCAAACGCCGGCCTACGAGCAGTACTTC
CDR3: CASSQTPAYEQYF

V: TRBV27
D: .
size: .
J: TRBJ2-3
DNA: TGTGCCAGCAGTTGGTTAGTTGGAGGGCGCACAGATACGCAGTATTTT
CDR3: CASSWLVGGRTDTQYF

V: TRBV6-5
D: .
size: .
J: TRBJ1-2
DNA: TGTGCCACCTCTGAAGGACACCCTTTAAACTATGGCTACACCTTC
CDR3: CATSEGHPLNYGYTF

V: TRBV10-1
D: TRBD1
size: .
J: TRBJ1-1
DNA: TGCGCCAGCAGTACCGGGACAGGGATGGAGTACACTGAAGCTTTCTTT
CDR3: CASSTGTGMEYTEAFF

V: TRBV7-9
D: .
size: .
J: TRBJ1-2
DNA: TGTGCCAGCAGCTTAGATGTGGCAGGGCCGCCGGCCGGCTACACCTTC
CDR3: CASSLDVAGPPAGYTF

V: TRBV10-3
D: .
size: .
J: TRBJ2-6
DNA: TGTGCCATCAACGACAACTCTGGGGCCAACGTCCTGACTTTC
CDR3: CAINDNSGANVLTF

V: TRBV30
D: TRBD1
size: .
J: TRBJ1-1
DNA: TGTGCCTGGAGTGTTCCTAGGACAGGGAGGACTGAAGCTTTCTTT
CDR3: CAWSVPRTGRTEAFF

V: TRBV4-3
D: .
size: .
J: TRBJ2-7
DNA: TGCGCCAGCAGCCAAGATTTGGACAGCGGGCCGGGGGAGCAGTACTTC
CDR3: CASSQDLDSGPGEQYF

V: TRBV6-1
D: TRBD1
size: .
J: TRBJ1-2
DNA: TGTGCCAGCAGTGGAATTACAGGGGGCTTAGATGGCTACACCTTC
CDR3: CASSGITGGLDGYTF

V: TRBV6-1
D: .
size: .
J: TRBJ1-1
DNA: TGTGCCAGCAGTGAGCGGGGCTTGAACACTGAAGCTTTCTTT
CDR3: CASSERGLNTEAFF

V: TRBV27
D: .
size: .
J: TRBJ2-3
DNA: TGTGCCAGCAGTTTATTACTAGCTGGTGATACGCAGTATTTT
CDR3: CASSLLLAGDTQYF